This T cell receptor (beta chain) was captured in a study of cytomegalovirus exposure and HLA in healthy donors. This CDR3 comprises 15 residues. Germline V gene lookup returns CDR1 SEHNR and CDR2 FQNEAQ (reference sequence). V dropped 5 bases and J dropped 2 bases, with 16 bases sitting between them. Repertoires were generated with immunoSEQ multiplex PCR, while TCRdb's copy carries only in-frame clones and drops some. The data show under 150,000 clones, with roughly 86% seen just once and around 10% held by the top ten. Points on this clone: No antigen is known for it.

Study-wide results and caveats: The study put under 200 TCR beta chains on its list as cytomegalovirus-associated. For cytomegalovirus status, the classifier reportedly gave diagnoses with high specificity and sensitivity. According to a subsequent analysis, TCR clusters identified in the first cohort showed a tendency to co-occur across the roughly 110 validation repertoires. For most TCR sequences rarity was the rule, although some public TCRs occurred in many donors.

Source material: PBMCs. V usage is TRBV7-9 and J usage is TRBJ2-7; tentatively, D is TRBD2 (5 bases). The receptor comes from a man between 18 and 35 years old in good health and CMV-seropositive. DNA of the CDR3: TGTGCCAGCAGCAAGAGGACTGATCCCACCTACGAGCAGTACTTC. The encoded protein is CASSKRTDPTYEQYF.